Included here is one T cell receptor beta chain sequence, with context. The method was immunoSEQ multiplex PCR; TCRdb's version includes in-frame clones alone and lacks a portion of them. The sample lists under 50,000 clones; roughly 83% were seen once. The data belong to a study of blood T cell repertoires in COVID-19. V was pared by 1 base and J by 2 bases, with 5 bases of the junction left unmatched. The V gene's germline CDR1 is MGHRA and CDR2 YSYEKL. CDR3 size: 16 residues. The sequence was collected from a middle-aged man with active COVID-19. This chain connects TRBV4-1 to TRBJ2-7, with 10 nucleotides matching TRBD1. Specimen: peripheral blood. The DNA for the CDR3 is TGCGCCAGCAGCCAAGTCTGGGGACAGGGGACCTACGAGCAGTACTTC. It yields the protein CASSQVWGQGTYEQYF.